The entry that follows covers one TCR beta chain sequence. What it binds is unknown. A read error may produce the germline difference seen at one junction end. The sample comes from a study of identical twins' blood T cells. Findings and limits, study-wide: Twin similarity might stem from environmental factors, not only genetics. Each donor's most abundant TCRbeta clonotypes shared more CDR3 sequences with her twin than unrelated donors.

Original analysis: Per-library CDR3 reads ranged about 2 to 4 million; clonotypes, ~85,000 to ~550,000. Each CDR3 protein gets one entry after TCRdb re-called the 5' RACE reads with MiXCR. The authors' filters were not applied to this entry. In the table there are fewer than 450,000 distinct CDR3 sequences, approximately 30% of which are singletons. Germline loops: CDR1 SQVTM, CDR2 ANQGSEA. CDR3 length equals 12 residues. The donors were healthy female monozygous twins, three pairs in total. This rearrangement joins TRBV29-1 to TRBJ2-3; a weak D match, TRBD2 (6 bases). This sequence was found in a woman aged 18-49 years in good health. The sample taken for sequencing was PBMCs. The CDR3: CSVDGGLDTRYF. Here the CDR3 DNA reads TGCAGCGTTGACGGGGGTTTGGATACGCGGTATTTT.